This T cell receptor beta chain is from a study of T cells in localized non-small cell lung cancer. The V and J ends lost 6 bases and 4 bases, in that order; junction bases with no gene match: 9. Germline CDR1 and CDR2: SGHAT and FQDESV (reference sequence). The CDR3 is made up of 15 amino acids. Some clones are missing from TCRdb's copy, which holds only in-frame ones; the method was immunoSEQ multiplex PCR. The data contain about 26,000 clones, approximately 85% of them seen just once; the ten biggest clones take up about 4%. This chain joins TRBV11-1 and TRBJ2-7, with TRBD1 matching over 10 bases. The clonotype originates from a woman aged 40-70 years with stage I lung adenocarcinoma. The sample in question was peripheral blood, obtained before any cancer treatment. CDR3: CASRPRQGARYEQYF. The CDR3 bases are TGTGCCAGCAGACCACGACAGGGGGCGCGATACGAGCAGTACTTC.